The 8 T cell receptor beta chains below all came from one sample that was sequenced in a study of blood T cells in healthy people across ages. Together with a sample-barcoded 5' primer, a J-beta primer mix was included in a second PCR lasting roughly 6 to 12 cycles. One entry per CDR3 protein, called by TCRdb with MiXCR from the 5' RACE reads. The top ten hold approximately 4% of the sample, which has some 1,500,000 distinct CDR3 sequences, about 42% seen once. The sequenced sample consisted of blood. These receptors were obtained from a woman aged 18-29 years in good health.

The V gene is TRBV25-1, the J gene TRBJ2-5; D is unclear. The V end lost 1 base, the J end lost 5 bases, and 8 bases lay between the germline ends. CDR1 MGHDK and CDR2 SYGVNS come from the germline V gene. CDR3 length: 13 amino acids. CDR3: CASSELGRETQYF. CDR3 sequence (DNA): TGTGCCAGCAGTGAATTGGGCCGGGAGACCCAGTACTTC.

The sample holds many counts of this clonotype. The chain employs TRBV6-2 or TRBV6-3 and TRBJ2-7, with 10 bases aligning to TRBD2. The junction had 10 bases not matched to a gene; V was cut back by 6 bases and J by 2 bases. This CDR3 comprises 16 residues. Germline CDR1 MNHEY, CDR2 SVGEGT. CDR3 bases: TGTGCCAGCAGCTCAACTAGCGGGACGTTCACCTACGAGCAGTACTTC. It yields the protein CASSSTSGTFTYEQYF.

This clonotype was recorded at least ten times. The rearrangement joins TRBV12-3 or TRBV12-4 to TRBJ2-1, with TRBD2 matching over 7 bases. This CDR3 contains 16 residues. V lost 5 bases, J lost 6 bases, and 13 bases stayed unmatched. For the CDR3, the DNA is TGTGCCAGCAGTCCCCCTTTGTGGGGGGGATCCAATGAGCAGTTCTTC. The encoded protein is CASSPPLWGGSNEQFF.

For the CDR3, the DNA is TGCGCCAGCAGCCAAGGAATTCAATCTTCGGGAAGTGAGCAGTACTTC. This sequence encodes CASSQGIQSSGSEQYF. The chain combines TRBV4-1 with TRBJ2-5, with TRBD2 as a possible D gene (5 bases). This CDR3 region has 16 residues. The germline V and J ends were trimmed by 1 base and 11 bases, with 23 bases remaining between them. Germline V gives CDR1 MGHRA, CDR2 YSYEKL.

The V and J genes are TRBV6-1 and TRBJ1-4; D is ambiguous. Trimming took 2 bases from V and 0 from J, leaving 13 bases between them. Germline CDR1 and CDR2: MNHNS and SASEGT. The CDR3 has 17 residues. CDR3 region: CASSESPLTATNEKLFF. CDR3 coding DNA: TGTGCCAGCAGTGAATCCCCTCTAACCGCAACTAATGAAAAACTGTTTTTT.

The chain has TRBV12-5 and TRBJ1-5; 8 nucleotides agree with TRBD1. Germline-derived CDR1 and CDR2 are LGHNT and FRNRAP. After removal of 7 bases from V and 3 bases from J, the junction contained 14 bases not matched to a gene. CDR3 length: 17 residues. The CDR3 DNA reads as TGTGCTAGTGATGAACCGAAGGAGGGACAGGACAATCAGCCCCAGCATTTT. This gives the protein CASDEPKEGQDNQPQHF.

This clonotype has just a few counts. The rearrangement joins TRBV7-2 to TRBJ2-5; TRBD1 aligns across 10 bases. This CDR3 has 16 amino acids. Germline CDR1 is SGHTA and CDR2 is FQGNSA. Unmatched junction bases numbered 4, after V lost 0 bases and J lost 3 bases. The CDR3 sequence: CASSLAPGQGKETQYF. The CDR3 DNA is TGTGCCAGCAGCTTAGCTCCGGGACAGGGGAAAGAGACCCAGTACTTC.

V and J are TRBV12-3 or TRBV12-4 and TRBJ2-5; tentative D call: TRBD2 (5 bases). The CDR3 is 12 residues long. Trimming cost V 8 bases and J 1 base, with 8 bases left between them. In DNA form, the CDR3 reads TGTGCCAGCCGGGGTGGCCAAGAGACCCAGTACTTC. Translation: CASRGGQETQYF.